What follows are 4 T cell receptor beta chains derived from one specimen sequenced in a study of blood T cell repertoires in COVID-19. Method: immunoSEQ multiplex PCR; TCRdb's copy keeps in-frame clones and lacks some. The table includes fewer than 350,000 clones, just over 90% detected once. What was sequenced was PBMCs or T cells enriched from blood (not recorded which). Receptors were obtained from a middle-aged woman with acute COVID-19.

About this clone itself: Distinct nucleotide sequences in the sample also encode this CDR3. V gene TRBV4-1 combines with J gene TRBJ2-3; 14 bases line up with TRBD2. This CDR3 has 16 residues. Per germline, CDR1 MGHRA and CDR2 YSYEKL. V shed 1 base, J shed 4 bases, and the junction held 1 base outside the gene matches. The CDR3 coding sequence is TGCGCCAGCAGCCAAGTGGGACTAGCGGGGGCAGATACGCAGTATTTT. It translates to CASSQVGLAGADTQYF.

V is TRBV19 and J is TRBJ1-5; D is uncertain. The CDR3 contains 13 residues. In germline, CDR1 is LNHDA, CDR2 SQIVND (reference sequence). V lost 7 bases to trimming and J lost 1 base, with 8 bases between them. CDR3 nucleotides: TGTGCCAGTAAGGAGACGAGCAATCAGCCCCAGCATTTT. As protein: CASKETSNQPQHF.

The chain is built from TRBV5-6 and TRBJ2-5; 7 bases map to TRBD1. The CDR3 contains 14 residues. The germline V gene encodes CDR1 SGHDT and CDR2 YYEEEE. Trimming cost V 4 bases and J 4 bases; bases outside gene matches: 7. The CDR3 DNA follows: TGTGCCAGCAGCCTTGGACAGGACGGAGAGACCCAGTACTTC. It specifies CASSLGQDGETQYF.

The chain joins TRBV5-5 to TRBJ2-3; D might be TRBD2 (6 bases). The CDR3 is 15 amino acids. Germline lookup yields CDR1 SGHKS and CDR2 YYEKEE (reference sequence). V lost 0 bases, J lost 1 base, and 9 bases lay in between. CDR3 residues: CASSLEAGRTDTQYF. The DNA of the CDR3 is TGTGCCAGCAGCTTGGAGGCGGGACGCACAGATACGCAGTATTTT.